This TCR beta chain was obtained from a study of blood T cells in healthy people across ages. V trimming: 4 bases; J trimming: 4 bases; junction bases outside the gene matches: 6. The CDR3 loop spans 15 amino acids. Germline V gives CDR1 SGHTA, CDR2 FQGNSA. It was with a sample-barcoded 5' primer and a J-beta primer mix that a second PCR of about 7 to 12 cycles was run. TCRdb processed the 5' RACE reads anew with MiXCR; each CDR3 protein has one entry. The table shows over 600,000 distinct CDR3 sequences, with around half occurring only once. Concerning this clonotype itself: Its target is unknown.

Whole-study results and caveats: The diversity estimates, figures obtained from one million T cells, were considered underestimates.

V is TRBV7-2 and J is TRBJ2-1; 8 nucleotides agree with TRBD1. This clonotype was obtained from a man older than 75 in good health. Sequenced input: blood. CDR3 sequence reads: CASSSRDRLYNEQFF. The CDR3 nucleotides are TGTGCCAGCAGCTCGAGGGACAGGCTATACAATGAGCAGTTCTTC.